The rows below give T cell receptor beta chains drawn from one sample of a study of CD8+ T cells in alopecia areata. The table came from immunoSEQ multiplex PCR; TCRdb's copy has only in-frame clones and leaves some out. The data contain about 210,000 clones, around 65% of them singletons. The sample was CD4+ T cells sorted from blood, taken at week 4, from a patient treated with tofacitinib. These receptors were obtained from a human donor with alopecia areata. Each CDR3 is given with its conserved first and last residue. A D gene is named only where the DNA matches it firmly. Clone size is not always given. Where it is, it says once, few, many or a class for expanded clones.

cdr3_aa: CASSFNDPSGEKLFF; cdr3_nt: TGCGCCAGCAGCTTCAACGACCCCTCTGGGGAAAAACTGTTTTTT; v_call: TRBV5-1; j_call: TRBJ1-4; d_call: .; clone_size: .
cdr3_aa: CASSLSQPQHF; cdr3_nt: TGTGCCAGCAGCTTAAGTCAGCCCCAGCATTTT; v_call: TRBV7-3; j_call: TRBJ1-5; d_call: .; clone_size: .
cdr3_aa: CATSRDTFRNLETQYF; cdr3_nt: TGTGCCACCAGCAGAGACACCTTTAGGAACCTTGAGACCCAGTACTTC; v_call: TRBV15; j_call: TRBJ2-5; d_call: .; clone_size: few
cdr3_aa: CAWTPLRFRNYGYTF; cdr3_nt: TGTGCCTGGACCCCCTTGAGGTTCAGGAACTATGGCTACACCTTC; v_call: TRBV30; j_call: TRBJ1-2; d_call: .; clone_size: .
cdr3_aa: CAWSVGMVDQPQHF; cdr3_nt: TGTGCCTGGAGTGTTGGCATGGTGGATCAGCCCCAGCATTTT; v_call: TRBV30; j_call: TRBJ1-5; d_call: .; clone_size: .
cdr3_aa: CAWSKQSNTEAFF; cdr3_nt: TGTGCCTGGAGTAAACAGTCGAACACTGAAGCTTTCTTT; v_call: TRBV30; j_call: TRBJ1-1; d_call: .; clone_size: .
cdr3_aa: CASSIEPGFRNTGELFF; cdr3_nt: TGTGCCAGTAGTATAGAACCGGGCTTTCGCAACACCGGGGAGCTGTTTTTT; v_call: TRBV19; j_call: TRBJ2-2; d_call: .; clone_size: .
cdr3_aa: CASSLDRGSGYQETQYF; cdr3_nt: TGTGCCAGCAGCTTAGACCGGGGTAGCGGATACCAAGAGACCCAGTACTTC; v_call: TRBV7-9; j_call: TRBJ2-5; d_call: .; clone_size: .
cdr3_aa: CASSGGQGFYEQYF; cdr3_nt: TGCGCCAGCAGCGGGGGACAGGGTTTCTACGAGCAGTACTTC; v_call: TRBV5-1; j_call: TRBJ2-7; d_call: TRBD1; clone_size: .
cdr3_aa: CASSQLPGPNEKLFF; cdr3_nt: TGCGCCAGCAGCCAGCTTCCAGGCCCTAATGAAAAACTGTTTTTT; v_call: TRBV4-3; j_call: TRBJ1-4; d_call: .; clone_size: few
cdr3_aa: CASSLAQETQYF; cdr3_nt: TGCGCCAGCAGCTTGGCGCAAGAGACCCAGTACTTC; v_call: TRBV5-1; j_call: TRBJ2-5; d_call: .; clone_size: .